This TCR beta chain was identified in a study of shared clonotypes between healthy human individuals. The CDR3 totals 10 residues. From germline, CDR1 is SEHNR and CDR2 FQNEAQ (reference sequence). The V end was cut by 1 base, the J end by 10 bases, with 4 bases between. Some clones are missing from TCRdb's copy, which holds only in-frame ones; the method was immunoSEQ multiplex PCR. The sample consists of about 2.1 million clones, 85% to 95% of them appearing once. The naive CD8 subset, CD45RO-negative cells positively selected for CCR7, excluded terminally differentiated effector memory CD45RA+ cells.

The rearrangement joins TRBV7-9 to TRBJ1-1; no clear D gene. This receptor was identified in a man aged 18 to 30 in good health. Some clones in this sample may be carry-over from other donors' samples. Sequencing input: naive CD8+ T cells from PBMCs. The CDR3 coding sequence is TGTGCCAGCAGCTTAGGCAGAGCTTTCTTT. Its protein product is CASSLGRAFF.